This T cell receptor beta chain derives from a study of Graves' ophthalmopathy and Graves' hyperthyroidism (dated by TCRdb to 2016 to 2019). For context, the study as a whole: Stable hyperthyroidism was defined as no progression to ophthalmopathy within 18 months of follow-up. In more than five hyperthyroidism patients, the T-cell repertoires found in thyroid tissue were compared with those found in blood. TCR beta repertoire signatures were used to distinguish Graves' ophthalmopathy from Graves' hyperthyroidism and to predict progression to ophthalmopathy. A discovery set of 100 or so patients (more than 40 ophthalmopathy, approximately 58 stable hyperthyroidism) was enrolled to explore V-J signatures distinguishing ophthalmopathy from hyperthyroidism. The independent validation cohort included about 19 hyperthyroidism patients plus 17 patients who later progressed from hyperthyroidism to ophthalmopathy. After sampling, hyperthyroidism patients received methimazole starting at 30 mg daily, and ophthalmopathy patients received high-dose intravenous methylprednisolone. In total, 135 blood samples were TCR-sequenced: 40 to 45 ophthalmopathy, 80 or so hyperthyroidism and approximately 17 hyperthyroidism-to-ophthalmopathy patients. Summary of the overall study and its limitations: No statistical method was used to set the sample size in advance, and the investigators knew which group each participant was assigned to. In validation, the model predicted ophthalmopathy progression with more than 55% sensitivity and approximately 78% specificity; roughly 12 predicted patients were CT-confirmed with GO in a median of 6.5 months. In cross-validation, the 13-signature model distinguished ophthalmopathy from stable hyperthyroidism with about 87% sensitivity and nearly 82% specificity, and in the test set the corresponding values were around 78% and 73%. Most expanded thyroid clonotypes with frequency above 0.001 were also detected in blood, suggesting blood repertoires may reflect the thyroid immune response.

Hyperthyroidism patients were newly diagnosed, with disease duration under 2 months, and aged 18 to 65 years. Patients with other autoimmune diseases, uncontrolled infections, pregnancy or lactation were excluded from the study. Diagnosis was based on clinical symptoms, serum thyroxine, TRAb, thyroid ultrasound and orbital computed tomography. Trizol reagent was used to extract the total RNA, and its quality was then checked on an Agilent 2100 Bioanalyzer. As regards this clonotype: Its specific antigen is unknown. No base quality values were provided; no much bigger clone lies one nucleotide off.

For repertoire sequencing, TCR beta CDR3 regions were amplified from RNA transcripts. HTBI primers and the Qiagen OneStep RT-PCR kit were used in a first-round RT-PCR, which was followed by a second-round multiplex PCR, size selection and purification. The libraries underwent paired-end sequencing with 100 bp reads on an Illumina HiSeq2000. Concerning the study's data processing: Reads were processed with SOAPnuke, discarding reads with adapters, uncalled bases, mean Phred below 15, or no exact constant-primer or identifier match. High-quality paired reads were merged with COPE v1.2.5. Each unique nucleotide sequence was treated as a clonotype, and MiTCR v1.1 was used to align the clonotypes to the IMGT TRB V, D and J references. The analysis was limited to V-J combinations with a frequency above 0.0001, which together covered just over 98% of the repertoires. For each V-J combination, a TCR clonal expansion and chaos score was defined as the ratio of F50 clonal expansion to chaos observed in the TCRdist matrix. Welch's t-statistics and random forest were used to reduce features to more than ten V-J combinations, which were fed into a naive Bayes classifier. The Morisita-Horn index was used to measure how similar the thyroid and blood repertoires were. TCRdb took the public reads, trimmed them with fastp at Q25, ran MiXCR for clone calling and kept in-frame beta chains. Rows matching on CDR3 protein sequence are summarized as one entry with the most common DNA and genes. TCRdb's processing, not the authors' own work, is the source of the V and J calls. Here the sample has roughly 600,000 distinct CDR3 sequences; about 35% occur a single time. The ten most abundant clones make up roughly 4% of the sample.

Via the germline V gene, CDR1 is SGHTA and CDR2 FQGTGA. Spanning cysteine to phenylalanine, the CDR3 consists of 13 amino acids. The CDR3 DNA has 39 bases and is translated from base 1. The sample consisted of peripheral blood or thyroid tissue (not recorded which). The rearrangement joined TRBV7-3 to TRBJ2-7; no D gene is confidently identified. The J call is doubtful: the DNA matches TRBJ2-1 better. The receptor comes from an adult man with Graves' hyperthyroidism. The CDR3 reads as follows: CASSLTFLDEQFF. In nucleotide form, the sequence is TGTGCCAGCAGCTTAACCTTTCTGGACGAGCAGTTCTTC.